What follows are 24 T cell receptor beta chains derived from one specimen sequenced in a study of tissue T cells after allogeneic stem cell transplantation. Data came from immunoSEQ multiplex PCR; TCRdb stores just in-frame clones and leaves some out. The table records about 48,000 clones, around 73% of them present only once. Material: sorted cells pooled from one or two spleens. Receptor source: a pool of C57BL/6 mice in good health.

Remarks on this clone: Germline and genes: mouse. Read coverage stops 1 residue before the CDR3 terminus; the germline J gene supplies the remainder. The chain links TRBV31 to TRBJ1-3, with 7 bases aligning to TRBD1. Germline V gene data show CDR1 as GKSSPN and CDR2 as SITVG. The CDR3 contains 14 residues. The V segment lost 5 bases and the J segment 0 bases; nucleotides outside the gene matches: 4. The CDR3 loop is CAWRTGNSGNTLYF. Incomplete CDR3 DNA: TGTGCCTGGCGGACAGGAAATTCTGGAAATACGCTCTAT.

With regard to this clone: Genes and germline come from the mouse. Read coverage stops 1 residue before the CDR3 terminus; the germline J gene supplies the remainder. The chain couples TRBV13-2 to TRBJ2-5; TRBD2 aligns across 7 bases. The CDR3 is 15 amino acids. J gave up 2 bases and V 1 base, and 4 bases lay outside the gene matches. Germline V gene lookup returns CDR1 NNHNN and CDR2 SYGAGS (reference sequence). The part of the CDR3 DNA that was read is TGTGCCAGCGGTGATATGGGGGGTGTCCAAGACACCCAGTAC. Translating it yields CASGDMGGVQDTQY. In full, the CDR3 is CASGDMGGVQDTQYF.

Concerning this clone itself: The gene symbols are mouse symbols. The sequenced fragment ends 1 residue before the CDR3 boundary, so the rest is inferred from the germline J gene. V and J are TRBV21 and TRBJ2-5, with a possible D match to TRBD1 (6 bases). TRBV21 is an ORF, and what it does is uncertain. The V end lost 4 bases, the J end lost 3 bases, and 11 bases lay between the germline ends. This CDR3 has 14 amino acids. Partial CDR3 DNA: TGTGCTAGCAGTCCCCGGGACATTCAAGACACCCAGTAC. Residues: CASSPRDIQDTQY. The complete CDR3 sequence is CASSPRDIQDTQYF.

This clone was seen a few times. Genes and germline come from the mouse. The read finishes 1 residue shy of the CDR3 end, and the germline J gene is used to complete it. The chain uses TRBV3 and TRBJ1-5, with D possibly matching TRBD1 (6 bases). From germline, CDR1 is SNHLY and CDR2 FYNGKV (reference sequence). V was clipped by 3 bases and J by 0 bases, with 12 bases between them. The CDR3 extends over 16 amino acids. Partial CDR3 DNA: TGTGCCAGCAGCTTCTTCGACAGGAATAACAACCAGGCTCCGCTT. It is translated as CASSFFDRNNNQAPL. The full-length CDR3 reads as CASSFFDRNNNQAPLF.

Comments on this clone: Gene names follow the mouse nomenclature. From the germline J gene comes the end of the CDR3, since the read stops 1 residue before it. The chain recombines TRBV3 with TRBJ2-3; D possibly corresponds to TRBD2 (6 bases). V lost 8 bases to trimming and J lost 0 bases, with 9 bases between them. Germline loops: CDR1 SNHLY, CDR2 FYNGKV (reference sequence). There are 13 residues in the CDR3. The sequenced part of the CDR3 DNA is TGTGCCAGCGGGGGGACTAGTGCAGAAACGCTGTAT. Its translation is CASGGTSAETLY. The whole CDR3 reads CASGGTSAETLYF.

A note on this clone: Gene labels here are mouse ones. The read stops 1 residue short of the end of the CDR3; the missing end is completed from the germline J gene. The chain recombines TRBV31 with TRBJ1-2; D ambiguous. The V end was cut by 4 bases, the J end by 0 bases, with 6 bases between. This CDR3 contains 12 residues. Per the germline V gene, CDR1 is GKSSPN and CDR2 is SITVG. This CDR3 is CAWTTTNSDYTF. CDR3 DNA, as far as it was read: TGTGCCTGGACGACAACAAACTCCGACTACACC.

Note on this clone: The gene symbols are mouse symbols. The CDR3 end lies 1 residue beyond the end of the read and is filled in from the germline J gene. The chain is built from TRBV5 and TRBJ2-3; 9 bases line up with TRBD2. The V and J ends lost 5 bases and 0 bases, in that order; junction bases with no gene match: 3. The CDR3 consists of 15 residues. The germline V gene encodes CDR1 LGHNA and CDR2 YNLKQL (reference sequence). The CDR3 bases that were read are TGTGCCAGCAGCAGACTGGGGGCTAGTGCAGAAACGCTGTAT. As protein: CASSRLGASAETLY. The CDR3 in its entirety is CASSRLGASAETLYF.

As for this clone: Gene and germline names: mouse. Read sequence stops 1 residue before the CDR3 end, and the germline J gene provides the missing end. This chain connects TRBV31 to TRBJ2-7, with 9 bases fitting TRBD2. V shed 0 bases and J 3 bases; nucleotides not matched to a gene: 3. The CDR3 is 14 amino acids. Germline V lookup: CDR1 GKSSPN, CDR2 SITVG. The CDR3 sequence is CAWSLNWGDYEQYF. The covered CDR3 bases are TGTGCCTGGAGTCTTAACTGGGGGGACTATGAACAGTAC.

This clone was seen more than once but under ten times. Gene names refer to mouse genes. The CDR3 goes on 1 residue after the read ends, and that part is filled in from the germline J gene. The chain links TRBV26 to TRBJ2-7; 9 bases are shared with TRBD1. In germline, CDR1 is KGHPV, CDR2 FQNQEV (reference sequence). V dropped 6 bases and J dropped 3; count of bases not matched to a gene: 6. The length of the CDR3 is 14 residues. CDR3: CASSPGTGFYEQYF. The part of the CDR3 DNA that was read is TGTGCCAGCAGCCCCGGGACAGGGTTCTATGAACAGTAC.

This clone was seen a handful of times. The genes and germline here are from mouse. The read terminates 1 residue ahead of where the CDR3 ends, so the germline J gene completes it. V and J are TRBV13-3 and TRBJ2-7, with 12 bases lining up with TRBD2. CDR3 length equals 15 residues. The germline gives CDR1 NNHDY, CDR2 SYVADS. Trimming took 3 bases from V and 0 from J; bases not matched to a gene: 1. CDR3 protein: CASSGLGGLSYEQYF. The sequenced part of the CDR3 DNA is TGTGCCAGCAGTGGACTGGGGGGGCTCTCCTATGAACAGTAC.

About this clone itself: Gene names and germline match the mouse. The read gets to within 1 residue of the CDR3 end, and the germline J gene fills in the rest. V and J are TRBV16 and TRBJ2-1, with D perhaps TRBD2 (6 bases). Germline assignment: CDR1 SGHSA and CDR2 FRNQAP. This CDR3 spans 14 amino acids. The V and J ends lost 3 bases and 0 bases respectively, with 6 bases between them. The CDR3 bases that were read are TGTGCAAGCAGCTTGGGACTTAACTATGCTGAGCAGTTC. As protein: CASSLGLNYAEQF. The whole CDR3 protein is CASSLGLNYAEQFF.

Note on this clone: Each gene name is a mouse one. The CDR3 extends 1 residue past the end of the read, so its final part is completed from the germline J gene. This chain uses TRBV19 with TRBJ2-7, with 9 positions matching TRBD2. The germline gives CDR1 FNHDT, CDR2 SITEND (reference sequence). There are 14 residues in the CDR3. J lost 2 bases, V lost 4 bases, and 4 bases had no gene match. The sequenced CDR3 bases are TGTGCCAGCAGTCCCGGACTGGGGACCTATGAACAGTAC. Its translation: CASSPGLGTYEQY. The CDR3 in its entirety is CASSPGLGTYEQYF.

Turning to this clone: Gene names refer to mouse genes. The chain's CDR3 is CASGEGGAYNSPLYF. CDR3 bases read: TGTGCCAGCGGTGAAGGGGGCGCCTATAATTCGCCCCTCTAC. This sequence joins TRBV13-2 and TRBJ1-6, with 7 bases matching TRBD1. The read terminates 1 residue ahead of where the CDR3 ends, so the germline J gene completes it. TRBJ1-6 is an open reading frame whose function is uncertain. Germline V lookup: CDR1 NNHNN, CDR2 SYGAGS (reference sequence). Unmatched junction bases numbered 1, after V lost 2 bases and J lost 2 bases. This CDR3 is built from 15 residues.

As concerns this clone: All gene names here are mouse names. Read sequence stops 1 residue before the CDR3 end, and the germline J gene provides the missing end. The chain is built from TRBV13-3 and TRBJ1-4; no clear D gene. Trimming took 4 bases from V and 0 from J, leaving 7 bases between them. CDR1 and CDR2 from the germline V gene are NNHDY and SYVADS. The CDR3 consists of 14 residues. The CDR3 spells CASSQKISNERLFF. The CDR3 bases that were read are TGTGCCAGCAGTCAGAAAATTTCCAACGAAAGATTATTT.

Worth noting for this clone: The genes are named according to mouse. The read falls 1 residue short of the CDR3 end, and the missing part is taken from the germline J gene. The V call is TRBV14, the J call TRBJ2-7; the match to TRBD1 covers 11 bases. J gave up 7 bases and V 2 bases, and 5 bases lay outside the gene matches. CDR3 length equals 14 residues. CDR1 and CDR2 (germline): SGHDT, FRDEAV. The part of the CDR3 DNA that was read is TGTGCCAGCAGTTTGGTGGACAGGGGGCAAGAACAGTAC. This gives the protein CASSLVDRGQEQY. The complete CDR3 reads CASSLVDRGQEQYF.

As to this clone: These gene names are mouse names. The read halts 1 residue ahead of the CDR3 end, with the missing end drawn from the germline J gene. The V call is TRBV31, the J call TRBJ2-3, with 8 bases identical to TRBD1. The CDR3 is 12 amino acids. V lost 5 bases and J lost 5; bases outside the gene matches: 3. The germline V gene encodes CDR1 GKSSPN and CDR2 SITVG. This chain's CDR3 is CAWEDRGETLYF. The sequenced CDR3 bases are TGTGCCTGGGAAGACAGGGGAGAAACGCTGTAT. Together with reference TRBV31 and TRBJ2-3, the CDR3 gives the full variable domain: AQTIHQWPVAEIKAVGSPLSLGCTIKGKSSPNLYWYWQATGGTLQQLFYSITVGQVESVVQLNLSASRPKDDQFILSTEKLLLSHSGFYLCAWEDRGETLYFGSGTRLTVL.

Details on this clone: Germline and genes here are mouse. The read gets to within 1 residue of the CDR3 end, and the germline J gene fills in the rest. J is TRBJ2-3 and V is TRBV13-1, with 9 bases matching TRBD1. CDR1 and CDR2 (germline): NSHNY, SYGAGN. The CDR3 covers 14 residues. Trimming took 4 bases from V and 2 from J; bases not matched to a gene: 2. The chain's CDR3 is CASSPQGAAETLYF. CDR3 bases read: TGTGCCAGCAGTCCACAGGGGGCTGCAGAAACGCTGTAT.

On this clone: Genes here carry mouse names. The observed sequence ends 1 residue before the CDR3 terminus, with the missing tail filled in from the germline J gene. V gene TRBV1 combines with J gene TRBJ2-7; D might be TRBD1 (5 bases). The germline V gene has CDR1 NSQYPW and CDR2 LRSPGD (reference sequence). With 1 base removed from V and 3 bases from J, the gap between germline ends came to 7 bases. The CDR3 has 13 residues. The covered CDR3 bases are TGCACCTGCAGTGCAGCGGACATCTATGAACAGTAC. Translated, it gives CTCSAADIYEQY. The complete CDR3 reads CTCSAADIYEQYF.

Concerning this clone itself: Genes here carry mouse names. With the read ending 1 residue before the CDR3 end, the germline J gene is used to fill in that end. The gene calls are TRBV13-2 and TRBJ2-2; possible D gene TRBD1, 6 bases. Trimming took 1 base from V and 5 from J, leaving 6 bases between them. Germline CDR1 NNHNN, CDR2 SYGAGS (reference sequence). The CDR3 sequence is 13 residues long. CDR3 bases read: TGTGCCAGCGGTGATCAGGGGACCGGGCAGCTCTAC. Protein sequence: CASGDQGTGQLY. The full CDR3 protein is CASGDQGTGQLYF.

With respect to this clone: The genes and germline here are from mouse. The sequence runs out 1 residue before the end of the CDR3; the remainder is reconstructed from the germline J gene. The chain combines TRBV31 with TRBJ1-5; TRBD1 is a possible D gene (6 bases). The V and J ends lost 0 bases and 3 bases respectively, with 12 bases between them. Germline-derived CDR1 and CDR2 are GKSSPN and SITVG. The length of the CDR3 is 15 residues. CDR3 DNA, as far as it was read: TGTGCCTGGAGTCTAGGGGGTAGGGGCAACCAGGCTCCGCTT. Translated: CAWSLGGRGNQAPL. The whole CDR3 protein is CAWSLGGRGNQAPLF.

With respect to this clone: All gene names here are mouse names. The read halts 1 residue ahead of the CDR3 end, with the missing end drawn from the germline J gene. The chain combines TRBV1 with TRBJ2-7, with D perhaps given as TRBD1 or TRBD2 (6 bases each). Germline V lookup: CDR1 NSQYPW, CDR2 LRSPGD (reference sequence). The ends were cut back, 6 bases at V and 0 bases at J, with 9 bases in the middle. The CDR3 is made up of 13 amino acids. CDR3 amino acids: CTCRGGSSYEQYF. The part of the CDR3 DNA that was read is TGCACCTGCAGAGGGGGGAGCTCCTATGAACAGTAC.

Note on this clone: Gene names refer to mouse genes. The sequence runs out 1 residue before the end of the CDR3; the remainder is reconstructed from the germline J gene. The rearrangement links TRBV16 to TRBJ2-5; maybe TRBD1 (6 bases). Trimming cost V 4 bases and J 2 bases, with 10 bases left between them. This CDR3 has 14 residues. Germline V gene sequence: CDR1 SGHSA, CDR2 FRNQAP. The CDR3 region is CASSSSRGQDTQYF. The CDR3 bases that were read are TGTGCAAGCAGCTCTTCCAGGGGCCAAGACACCCAGTAC.

Details on this clone: Gene labels here are mouse ones. The read ends 1 residue early relative to the CDR3; the germline J gene fills the gap. The V and J genes are TRBV1 and TRBJ2-7; weak D call: TRBD2 (6 bases). Trimming stripped 0 bases from V and 0 bases from J, with 12 bases between. In germline, CDR1 is NSQYPW, CDR2 LRSPGD (reference sequence). The CDR3 extends over 16 amino acids. The covered CDR3 bases are TGCACCTGCAGTGCAGATCTGGGGAGGAGCTCCTATGAACAGTAC. It codes for CTCSADLGRSSYEQY. The entire CDR3 protein reads CTCSADLGRSSYEQYF.

With respect to this clone: Gene names and germline match the mouse. Read coverage stops 1 residue before the CDR3 terminus; the germline J gene supplies the remainder. V gene TRBV29 combines with J gene TRBJ1-1; TRBD1 aligns across 7 bases. V lost 0 bases and J lost 5; bases outside the gene matches: 6. Per germline, CDR1 MSHET and CDR2 SYDVDS. The CDR3 extends over 15 amino acids. Partial CDR3 DNA: TGTGCTAGCAGTTTATCGAACAGGGGTTGGACAGAAGTCTTC. Its protein product is CASSLSNRGWTEVF. The whole CDR3 is CASSLSNRGWTEVFF.